The TCR beta chain described here comes from a study of OX40 agonist ivuxolimab in advanced cancers. Exclusion of a patient followed from autoimmune disease history or systemic immunosuppression. Germline CDR1 SGHDT, CDR2 YYEEEE. Losses at the gene ends were 1 base for V and 3 bases for J; bases not matched to a gene: 2. The CDR3 is 15 amino acids. Libraries were prepared by immunoSEQ multiplex PCR; TCRdb keeps only in-frame clonotypes and omits some of them. The data contain about 96,000 clones, 84% of them singletons. The receptor was derived from an adult with an advanced solid tumor such as melanoma, head and neck, liver or kidney cancer. The material was CD4+ or CD8+ T cells sorted from blood, obtained in a trial of the OX40 agonist ivuxolimab. The V and J genes are TRBV5-6 and TRBJ2-1; 9 nucleotides align to TRBD2. The CDR3 DNA follows: TGTGCCAGCAGCTTGAATAGCGGGGGCTACAATGAGCAGTTCTTC. Its protein is CASSLNSGGYNEQFF.